Reported below is one T cell receptor beta chain. The target antigen is unknown. The data were obtained in a study of T cell responses to AZD1222 COVID-19 vaccine. Clones were read by immunoSEQ multiplex PCR, and TCRdb kept only the in-frame ones, dropping some. The sample records some 95,000 clones, around 85% being singletons. CDR3 length: 16 residues. V was cut by 3 bases and J by 0 bases, with 11 bases left in between. Germline CDR1 and CDR2: KGHSH and LQKENI. Findings and caveats of the study: The CD4 TCRs associated with vaccination extended across spike and predominated at 160-218 and 743-854. Females made up more of the donors, who were largely white British, and clonal diversity may have come out too low.

Here the sequenced sample was peripheral blood, taken on day 0 of AZD1222 vaccination. The chain uses TRBV18 and TRBJ1-4, with unresolved D. This clonotype was sampled from an adult in good health. The CDR3 DNA reads as TGTGCCAGCTCACCCCGACACGTTGCAACTAATGAAAAACTGTTTTTT. Its translation: CASSPRHVATNEKLFF.